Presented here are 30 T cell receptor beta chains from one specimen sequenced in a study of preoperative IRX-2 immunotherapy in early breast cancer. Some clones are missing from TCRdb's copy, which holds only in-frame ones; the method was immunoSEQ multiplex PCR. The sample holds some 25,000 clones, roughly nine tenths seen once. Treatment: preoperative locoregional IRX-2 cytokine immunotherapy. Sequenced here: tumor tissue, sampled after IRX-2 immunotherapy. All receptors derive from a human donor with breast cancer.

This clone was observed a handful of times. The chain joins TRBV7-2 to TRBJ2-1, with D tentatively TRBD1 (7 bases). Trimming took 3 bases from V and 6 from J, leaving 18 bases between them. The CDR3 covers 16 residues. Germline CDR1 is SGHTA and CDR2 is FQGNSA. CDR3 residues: CASSFFPGGIVNEQFF. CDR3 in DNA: TGTGCCAGCAGCTTCTTCCCAGGGGGGATTGTCAATGAGCAGTTCTTC.

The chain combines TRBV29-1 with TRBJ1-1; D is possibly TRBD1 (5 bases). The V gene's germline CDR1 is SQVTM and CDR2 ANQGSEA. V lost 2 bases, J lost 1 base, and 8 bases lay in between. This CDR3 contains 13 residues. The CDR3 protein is CSVEYRTNTEAFF. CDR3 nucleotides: TGCAGCGTTGAATACAGGACGAACACTGAAGCTTTCTTT.

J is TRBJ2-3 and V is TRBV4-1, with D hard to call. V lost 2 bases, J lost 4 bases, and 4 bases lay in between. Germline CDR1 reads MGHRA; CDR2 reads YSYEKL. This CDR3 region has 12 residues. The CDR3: CASSQSADTQYF. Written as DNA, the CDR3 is TGCGCCAGCAGCCAAAGTGCAGATACGCAGTATTTT.

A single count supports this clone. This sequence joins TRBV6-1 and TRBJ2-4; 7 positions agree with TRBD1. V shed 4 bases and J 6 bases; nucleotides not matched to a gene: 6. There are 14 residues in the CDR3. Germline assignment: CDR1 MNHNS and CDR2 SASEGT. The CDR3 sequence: CASSAQGDGNIQYF. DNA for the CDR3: TGTGCCAGCAGTGCGCAGGGGGACGGAAACATTCAGTACTTC.

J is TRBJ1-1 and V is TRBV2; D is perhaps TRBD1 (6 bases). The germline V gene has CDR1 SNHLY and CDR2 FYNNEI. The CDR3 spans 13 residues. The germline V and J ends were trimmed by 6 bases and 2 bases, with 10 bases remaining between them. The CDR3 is CASSNRANTEAFF. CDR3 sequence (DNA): TGTGCCAGCAGCAACAGGGCAAACACTGAAGCTTTCTTT.

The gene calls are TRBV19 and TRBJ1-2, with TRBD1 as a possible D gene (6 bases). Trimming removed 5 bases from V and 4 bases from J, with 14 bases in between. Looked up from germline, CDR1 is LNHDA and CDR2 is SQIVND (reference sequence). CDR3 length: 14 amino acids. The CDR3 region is CASSPQTGIYGYTF. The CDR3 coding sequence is TGTGCCAGTAGTCCTCAGACAGGTATCTATGGCTACACCTTC.

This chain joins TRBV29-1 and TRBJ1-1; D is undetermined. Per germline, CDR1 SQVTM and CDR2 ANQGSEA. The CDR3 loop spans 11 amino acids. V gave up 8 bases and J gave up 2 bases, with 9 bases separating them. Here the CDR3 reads CSSTPNTEAFF. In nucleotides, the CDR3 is TGCAGCTCAACCCCAAACACTGAAGCTTTCTTT. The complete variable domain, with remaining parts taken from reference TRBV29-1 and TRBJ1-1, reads SAVISQKPSRDICQRGTSLTIQCQVDSQVTMMFWYRQQPGQSLTLIATANQGSEATYESGFVIDKFPISRPNLTFSTLTVSNMSPEDSSIYLCSSTPNTEAFFGQGTRLTVV.

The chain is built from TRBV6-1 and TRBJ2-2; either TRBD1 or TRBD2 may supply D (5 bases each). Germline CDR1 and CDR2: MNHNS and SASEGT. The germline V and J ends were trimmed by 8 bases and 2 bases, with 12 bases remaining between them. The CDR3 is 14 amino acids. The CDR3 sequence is CASQRDGNTGELFF. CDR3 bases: TGTGCCAGCCAACGGGACGGCAACACCGGGGAGCTGTTTTTT.

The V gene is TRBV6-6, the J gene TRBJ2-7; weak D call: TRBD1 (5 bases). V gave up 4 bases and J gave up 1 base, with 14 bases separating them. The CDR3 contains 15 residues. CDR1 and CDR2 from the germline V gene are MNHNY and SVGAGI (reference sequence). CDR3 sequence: CASSSNGRVSYEQYF. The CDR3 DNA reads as TGTGCCAGCAGTTCCAACGGCAGGGTATCCTACGAGCAGTACTTC.

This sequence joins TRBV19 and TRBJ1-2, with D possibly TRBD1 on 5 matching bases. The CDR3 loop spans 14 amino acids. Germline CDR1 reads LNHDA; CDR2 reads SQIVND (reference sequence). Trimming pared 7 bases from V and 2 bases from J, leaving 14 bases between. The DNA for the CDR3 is TGTGCCAGTACCCTGGGGCAGGGAAACTATGGCTACACCTTC. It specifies CASTLGQGNYGYTF.

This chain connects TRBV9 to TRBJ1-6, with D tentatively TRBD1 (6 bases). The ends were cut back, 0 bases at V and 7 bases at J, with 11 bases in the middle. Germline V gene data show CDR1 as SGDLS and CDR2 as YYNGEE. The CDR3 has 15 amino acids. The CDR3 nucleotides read TGTGCCAGCAGCGTAGCCTGGGACACAAATTCACCCCTCCACTTT. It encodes CASSVAWDTNSPLHF.

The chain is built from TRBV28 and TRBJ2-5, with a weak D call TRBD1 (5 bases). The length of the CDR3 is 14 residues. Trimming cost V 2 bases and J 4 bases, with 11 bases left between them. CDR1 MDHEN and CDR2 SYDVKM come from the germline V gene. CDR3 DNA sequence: TGTGCCAGCAGTTTAGCGGCAGGGCCAGAGACCCAGTACTTC. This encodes CASSLAAGPETQYF.

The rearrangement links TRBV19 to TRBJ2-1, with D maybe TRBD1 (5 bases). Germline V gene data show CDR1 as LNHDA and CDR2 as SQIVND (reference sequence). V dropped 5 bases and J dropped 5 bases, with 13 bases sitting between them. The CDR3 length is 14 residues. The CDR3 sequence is CASSGRGSNNEQFF. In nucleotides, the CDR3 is TGTGCCAGTAGTGGAAGGGGTTCCAACAATGAGCAGTTCTTC.

CDR3 DNA sequence: TGTGCCAGCAGCTTACCCACGACAGATACGCAGTATTTT. This sequence encodes CASSLPTTDTQYF. V and J are TRBV5-4 and TRBJ2-3; D remains unclear. CDR1 is SGHNT and CDR2 is YYREEE in the germline V gene (reference sequence). Trimming took 2 bases from V and 3 from J, leaving 7 bases between them. The CDR3 contains 13 residues. The whole variable domain, filled in from reference TRBV5-4 and TRBJ2-3, reads ETGVTQSPTHLIKTRGQQVTLRCSSQSGHNTVSWYQQALGQGPQFIFQYYREEENGRGNFPPRFSGLQFPNYSSELNVNALELDDSALYLCASSLPTTDTQYFGPGTRLTVL.

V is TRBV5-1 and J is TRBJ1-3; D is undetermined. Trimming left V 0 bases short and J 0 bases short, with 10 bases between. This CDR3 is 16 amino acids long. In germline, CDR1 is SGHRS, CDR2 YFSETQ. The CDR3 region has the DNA TGCGCCAGCAGCTTGGCCCAAAGATTCTCTGGAAACACCATATATTTT. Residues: CASSLAQRFSGNTIYF.

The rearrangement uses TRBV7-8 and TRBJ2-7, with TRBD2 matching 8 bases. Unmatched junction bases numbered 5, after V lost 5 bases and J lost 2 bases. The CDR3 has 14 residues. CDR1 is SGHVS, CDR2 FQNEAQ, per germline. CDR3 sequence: CASSLAGGPYEQYF. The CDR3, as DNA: TGTGCCAGCAGCCTCGCGGGGGGACCCTACGAGCAGTACTTC.

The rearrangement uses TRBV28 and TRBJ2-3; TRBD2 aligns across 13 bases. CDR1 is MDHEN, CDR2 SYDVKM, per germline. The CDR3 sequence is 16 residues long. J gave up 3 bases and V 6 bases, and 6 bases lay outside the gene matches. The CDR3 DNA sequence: TGTGCCAGCAGGCCTGAACTAGCGGGAGGGACAGATACGCAGTATTTT. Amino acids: CASRPELAGGTDTQYF.

The CDR3: CAVRDLNYEQYF. Here the CDR3 DNA reads TGTGCCGTCCGGGACCTCAACTACGAGCAGTACTTC. The rearrangement links TRBV6-5 to TRBJ2-5; D is perhaps TRBD1 or TRBD2 (5 bases each). TRBJ2-7 matches the DNA end more closely, so the J call is doubtful. The CDR3 length is 12 residues. In germline, CDR1 is MNHEY, CDR2 SVGAGI.

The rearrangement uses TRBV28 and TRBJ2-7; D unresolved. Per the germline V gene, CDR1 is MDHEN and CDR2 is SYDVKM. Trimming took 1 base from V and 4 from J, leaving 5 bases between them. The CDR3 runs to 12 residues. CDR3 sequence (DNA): TGTGCCAGCAGTTTATCGGAATACGAGCAGTACTTC. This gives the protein CASSLSEYEQYF.

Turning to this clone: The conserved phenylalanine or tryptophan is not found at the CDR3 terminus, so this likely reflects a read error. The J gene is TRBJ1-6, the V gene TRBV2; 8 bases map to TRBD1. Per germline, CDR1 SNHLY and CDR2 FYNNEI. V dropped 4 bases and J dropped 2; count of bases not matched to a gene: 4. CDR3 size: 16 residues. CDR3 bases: TGTGCCAGCAGTGTCGACAGGGGCACCTATAATTCACCCCTCCACCTT. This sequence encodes CASSVDRGTYNSPLHL.

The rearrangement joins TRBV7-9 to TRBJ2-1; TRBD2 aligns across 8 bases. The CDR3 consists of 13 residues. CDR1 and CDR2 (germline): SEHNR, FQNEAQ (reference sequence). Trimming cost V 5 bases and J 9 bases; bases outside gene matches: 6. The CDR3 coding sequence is TGTGCCAGCAGCCCGGGACTAGTCGCTGAGCAGTTCTTC. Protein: CASSPGLVAEQFF.

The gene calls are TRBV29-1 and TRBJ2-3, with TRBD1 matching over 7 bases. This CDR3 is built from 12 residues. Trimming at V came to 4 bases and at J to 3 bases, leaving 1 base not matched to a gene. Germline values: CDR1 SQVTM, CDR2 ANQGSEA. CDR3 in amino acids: CSVARGTDTQYF. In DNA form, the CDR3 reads TGCAGCGTTGCCAGGGGGACAGATACGCAGTATTTT.

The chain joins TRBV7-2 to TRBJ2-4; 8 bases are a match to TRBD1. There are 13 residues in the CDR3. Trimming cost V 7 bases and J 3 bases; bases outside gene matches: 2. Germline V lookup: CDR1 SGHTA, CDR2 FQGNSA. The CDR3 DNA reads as TGTGCCAGCACCACAGGGGGCAAAAACATTCAGTACTTC. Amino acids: CASTTGGKNIQYF.

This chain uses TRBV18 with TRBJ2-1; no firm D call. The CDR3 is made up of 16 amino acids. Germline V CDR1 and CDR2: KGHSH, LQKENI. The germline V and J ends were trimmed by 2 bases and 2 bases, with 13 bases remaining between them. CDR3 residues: CASSPTFGSPYNEQFF. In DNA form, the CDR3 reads TGTGCCAGCTCACCAACGTTTGGGTCTCCCTACAATGAGCAGTTCTTC.

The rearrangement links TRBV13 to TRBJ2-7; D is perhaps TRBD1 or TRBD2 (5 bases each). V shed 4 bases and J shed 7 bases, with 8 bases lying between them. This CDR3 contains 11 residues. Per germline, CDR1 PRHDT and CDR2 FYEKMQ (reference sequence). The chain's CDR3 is CASSSGPEQYF. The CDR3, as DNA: TGTGCCAGCAGCTCGGGACCTGAGCAGTACTTC.

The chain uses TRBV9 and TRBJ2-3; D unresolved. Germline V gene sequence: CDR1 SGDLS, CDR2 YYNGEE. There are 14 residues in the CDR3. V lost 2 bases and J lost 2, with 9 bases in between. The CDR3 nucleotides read TGTGCCAGCAGCGTGACCGCTAACACAGATACGCAGTATTTT. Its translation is CASSVTANTDTQYF.

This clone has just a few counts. This CDR3 reads CASEDRGPGELFF. CDR3 nucleotide sequence: TGTGCCAGCGAAGACAGGGGGCCCGGGGAGCTGTTTTTT. The rearrangement links TRBV11-3 to TRBJ2-2; 10 positions agree with TRBD1. Unmatched junction bases numbered 3, after V lost 8 bases and J lost 6 bases. CDR3 length: 13 amino acids. CDR1 is SGHNT, CDR2 YENEEA, per germline.

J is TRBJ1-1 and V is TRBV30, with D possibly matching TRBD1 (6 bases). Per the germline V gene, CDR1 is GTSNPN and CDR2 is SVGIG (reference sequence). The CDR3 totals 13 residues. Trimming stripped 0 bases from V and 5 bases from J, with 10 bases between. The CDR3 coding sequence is TGTGCCTGGAGTGTACGGGGGCGGACTGAAGCTTTCTTT. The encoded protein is CAWSVRGRTEAFF.

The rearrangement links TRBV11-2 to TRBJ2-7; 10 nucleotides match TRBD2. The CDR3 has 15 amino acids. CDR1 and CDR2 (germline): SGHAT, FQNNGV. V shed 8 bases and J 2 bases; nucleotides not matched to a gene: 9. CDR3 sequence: CASSGTGLAAYEQYF. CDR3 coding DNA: TGTGCCAGCTCGGGGACCGGACTAGCGGCCTACGAGCAGTACTTC.

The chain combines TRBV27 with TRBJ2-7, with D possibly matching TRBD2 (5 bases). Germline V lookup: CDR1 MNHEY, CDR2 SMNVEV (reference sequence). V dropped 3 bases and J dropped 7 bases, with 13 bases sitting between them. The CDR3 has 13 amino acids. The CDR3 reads CASSFGLTGEQYF. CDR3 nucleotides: TGTGCCAGCAGTTTCGGATTAACGGGGGAGCAGTACTTC.